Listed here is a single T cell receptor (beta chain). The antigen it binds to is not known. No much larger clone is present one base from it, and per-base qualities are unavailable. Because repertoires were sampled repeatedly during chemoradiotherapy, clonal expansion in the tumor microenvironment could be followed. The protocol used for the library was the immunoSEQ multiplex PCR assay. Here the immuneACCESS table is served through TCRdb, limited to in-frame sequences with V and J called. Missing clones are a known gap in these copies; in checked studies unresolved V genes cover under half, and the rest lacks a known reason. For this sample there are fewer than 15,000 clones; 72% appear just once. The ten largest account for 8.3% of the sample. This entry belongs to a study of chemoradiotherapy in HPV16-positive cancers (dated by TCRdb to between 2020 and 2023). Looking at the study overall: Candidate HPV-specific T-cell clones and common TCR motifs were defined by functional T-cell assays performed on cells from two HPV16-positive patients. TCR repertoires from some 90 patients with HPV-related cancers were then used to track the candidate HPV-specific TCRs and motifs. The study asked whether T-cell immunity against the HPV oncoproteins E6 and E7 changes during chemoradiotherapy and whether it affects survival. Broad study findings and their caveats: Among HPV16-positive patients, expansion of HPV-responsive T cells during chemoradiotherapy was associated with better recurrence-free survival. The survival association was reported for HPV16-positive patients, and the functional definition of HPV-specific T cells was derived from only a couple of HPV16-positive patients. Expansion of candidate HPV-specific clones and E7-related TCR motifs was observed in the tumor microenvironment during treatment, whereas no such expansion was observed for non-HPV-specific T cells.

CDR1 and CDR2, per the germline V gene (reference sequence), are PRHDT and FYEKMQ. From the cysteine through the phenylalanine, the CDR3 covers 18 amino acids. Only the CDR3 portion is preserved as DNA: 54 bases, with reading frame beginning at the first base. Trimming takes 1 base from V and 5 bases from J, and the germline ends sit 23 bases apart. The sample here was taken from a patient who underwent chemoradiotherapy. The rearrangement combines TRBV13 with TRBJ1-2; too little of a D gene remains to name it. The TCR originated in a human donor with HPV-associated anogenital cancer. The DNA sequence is TGTGCCAGCAGCTTAGCCCACGCGTTAGCAGGAGGTGGTTATGGCTACACCTTC. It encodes CASSLAHALAGGGYGYTF. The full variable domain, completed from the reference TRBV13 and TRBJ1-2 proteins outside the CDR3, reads AAGVIQSPRHLIKEKRETATLKCYPIPRHDTVYWYQQGPGQDPQFLISFYEKMQSDKGSIPDRFSAQQFSDYHSELNMSSLELGDSALYFCASSLAHALAGGGYGYTFGSGTRLTVV.